This TCR beta chain was identified in a study of prognosis after radiotherapy for stage I lung cancer. On the study more broadly: Patients with tumors diagnosed as squamous cell carcinoma numbered 7 or 8, and those with adenocarcinoma twelve. General study findings and limits: Clone counts measured for unique TCRs fell after stereotactic body radiation therapy, median approximately 9,600 versus 7,200.

Genomic DNA was subjected to two-round multiplex PCR for amplification of TCR beta CDR3. Individual primers that were specific to each TRBV and TRBJ gene served in first-round PCR. Universal primers were used in the second round of PCR. TCRdb redid the calling of the multiplex PCR reads with MiXCR, one entry per CDR3 protein. The top ten clones hold roughly a third of a sample with 25,000 to 30,000 distinct CDR3 sequences, roughly 41% of them seen once. In this sample, this clonotype turned up a few times. Its specificity is not known. Germline V lookup: CDR1 SGHKS, CDR2 YYEKEE (reference sequence). The germline V and J ends were trimmed by 0 bases and 5 bases, with 11 bases remaining between them. The CDR3 loop spans 15 amino acids.

The sequence came from a donor of 50 years or more with non-small cell lung cancer. This chain links TRBV5-5 with TRBJ1-4; maybe TRBD1 (5 bases). The sequencing used PBMCs, collected before or after stereotactic body radiation therapy (not recorded which). This chain's CDR3 is CASSLGGRENEKLFF. CDR3 DNA sequence: TGTGCCAGCAGCTTGGGGGGCAGGGAGAATGAAAAACTGTTTTTT.